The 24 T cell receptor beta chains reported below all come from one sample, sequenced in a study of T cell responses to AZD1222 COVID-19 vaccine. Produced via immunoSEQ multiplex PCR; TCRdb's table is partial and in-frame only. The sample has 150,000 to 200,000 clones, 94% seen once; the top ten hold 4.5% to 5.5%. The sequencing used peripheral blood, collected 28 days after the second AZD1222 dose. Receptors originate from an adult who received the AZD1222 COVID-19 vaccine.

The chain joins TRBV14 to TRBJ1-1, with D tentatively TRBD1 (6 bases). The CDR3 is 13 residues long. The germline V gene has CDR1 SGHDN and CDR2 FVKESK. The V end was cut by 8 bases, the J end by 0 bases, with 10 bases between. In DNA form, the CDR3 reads TGTGCCAGCGCTAGGGGGTTGAACACTGAAGCTTTCTTT. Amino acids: CASARGLNTEAFF.

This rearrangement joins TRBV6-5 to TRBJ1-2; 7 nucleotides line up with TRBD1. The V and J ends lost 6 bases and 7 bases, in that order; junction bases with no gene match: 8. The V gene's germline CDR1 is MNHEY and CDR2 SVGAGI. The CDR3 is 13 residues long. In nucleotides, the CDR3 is TGTGCCAGCAGCCGGACAGGAGATAGTGGCTACACCTTC. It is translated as CASSRTGDSGYTF.

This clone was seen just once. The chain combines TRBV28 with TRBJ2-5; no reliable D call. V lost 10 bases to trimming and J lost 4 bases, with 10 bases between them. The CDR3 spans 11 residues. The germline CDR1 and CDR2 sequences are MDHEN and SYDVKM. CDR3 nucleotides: TGTGCCATCACCCTCGGAGAGACCCAGTACTTC. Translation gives CAITLGETQYF.

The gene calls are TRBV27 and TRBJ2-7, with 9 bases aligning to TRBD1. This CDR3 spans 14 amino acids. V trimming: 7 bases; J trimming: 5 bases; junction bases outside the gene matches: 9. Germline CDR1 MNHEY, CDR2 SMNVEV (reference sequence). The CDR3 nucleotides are TGTGCCAGCAAAACCGGGACAGGGAGTGACGAGCAGTACTTC. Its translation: CASKTGTGSDEQYF.

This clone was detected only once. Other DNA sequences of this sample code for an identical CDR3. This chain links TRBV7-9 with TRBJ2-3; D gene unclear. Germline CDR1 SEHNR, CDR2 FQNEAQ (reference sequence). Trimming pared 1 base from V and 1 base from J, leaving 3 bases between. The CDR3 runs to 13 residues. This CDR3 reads CASSLVGTDTQYF. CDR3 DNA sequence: TGTGCCAGCAGCTTAGTCGGCACAGATACGCAGTATTTT. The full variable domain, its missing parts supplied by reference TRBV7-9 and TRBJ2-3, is DTGVSQNPRHKITKRGQNVTFRCDPISEHNRLYWYRQTLGQGPEFLTYFQNEAQLEKSRLLSDRFSAERPKGSFSTLEIQRTEQGDSAMYLCASSLVGTDTQYFGPGTRLTVL.

The CDR3 here is CASSSEHVYSNQPQHF. The CDR3 DNA reads as TGTGCCAGCAGCTCAGAACACGTTTATAGCAATCAGCCCCAGCATTTT. The V call is TRBV7-8, the J call TRBJ1-5; D is ambiguous. CDR1 is SGHVS, CDR2 FQNEAQ, per germline. V gave up 4 bases and J gave up 0 bases, with 13 bases separating them. The CDR3 is made up of 16 amino acids.

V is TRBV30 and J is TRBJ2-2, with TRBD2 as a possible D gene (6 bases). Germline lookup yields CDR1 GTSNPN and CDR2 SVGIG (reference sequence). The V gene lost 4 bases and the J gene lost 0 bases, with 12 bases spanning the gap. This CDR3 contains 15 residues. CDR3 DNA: TGTGCCTGGACCATTGGGACTGCGAACACCGGGGAGCTGTTTTTT. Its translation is CAWTIGTANTGELFF.

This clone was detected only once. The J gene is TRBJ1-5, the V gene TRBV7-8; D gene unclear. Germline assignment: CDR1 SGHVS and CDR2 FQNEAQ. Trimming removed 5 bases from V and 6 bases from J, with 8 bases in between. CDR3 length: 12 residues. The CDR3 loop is CASSPSGQPQHF. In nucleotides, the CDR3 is TGTGCCAGCAGCCCCTCAGGTCAGCCCCAGCATTTT.

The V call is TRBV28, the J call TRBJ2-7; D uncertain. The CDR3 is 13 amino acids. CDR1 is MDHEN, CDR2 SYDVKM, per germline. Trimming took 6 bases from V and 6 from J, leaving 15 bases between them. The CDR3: CASSWDLLGEQYF. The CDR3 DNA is TGTGCCAGCAGCTGGGATCTCTTGGGCGAGCAGTACTTC.

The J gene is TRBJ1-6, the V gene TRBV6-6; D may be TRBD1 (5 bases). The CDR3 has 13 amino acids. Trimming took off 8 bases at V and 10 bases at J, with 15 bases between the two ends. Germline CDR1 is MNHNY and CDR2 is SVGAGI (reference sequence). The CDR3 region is CASAGTLGSPLHF. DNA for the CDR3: TGTGCCAGCGCCGGGACCTTGGGATCACCCCTCCACTTT.

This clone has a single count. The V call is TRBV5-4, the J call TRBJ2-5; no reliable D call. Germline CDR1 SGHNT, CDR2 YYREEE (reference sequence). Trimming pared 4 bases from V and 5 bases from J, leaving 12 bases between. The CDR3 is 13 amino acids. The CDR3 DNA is TGTGCCAGCAGCCCTCGGACGAGGGAGACCCAGTACTTC. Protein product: CASSPRTRETQYF.

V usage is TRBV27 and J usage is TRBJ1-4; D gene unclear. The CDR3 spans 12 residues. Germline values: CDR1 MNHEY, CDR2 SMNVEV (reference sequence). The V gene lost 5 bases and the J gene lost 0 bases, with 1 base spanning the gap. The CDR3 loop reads CASSPTNEKLFF. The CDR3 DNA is TGTGCCAGCAGTCCAACTAATGAAAAACTGTTTTTT.

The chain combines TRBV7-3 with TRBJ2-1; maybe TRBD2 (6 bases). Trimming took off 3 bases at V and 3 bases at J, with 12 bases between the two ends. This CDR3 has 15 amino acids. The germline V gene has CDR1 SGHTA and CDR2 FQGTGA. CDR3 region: CASSFSAGNYNEQFF. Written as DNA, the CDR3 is TGTGCCAGCAGCTTTTCAGCGGGTAACTACAATGAGCAGTTCTTC.

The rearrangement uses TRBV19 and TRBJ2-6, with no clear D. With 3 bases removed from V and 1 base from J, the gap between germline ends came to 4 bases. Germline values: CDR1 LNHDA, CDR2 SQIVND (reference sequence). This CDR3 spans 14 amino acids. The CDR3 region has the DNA TGTGCCAGTAGTATCCGATCTGGGGCCAACGTCCTGACTTTC. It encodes CASSIRSGANVLTF.

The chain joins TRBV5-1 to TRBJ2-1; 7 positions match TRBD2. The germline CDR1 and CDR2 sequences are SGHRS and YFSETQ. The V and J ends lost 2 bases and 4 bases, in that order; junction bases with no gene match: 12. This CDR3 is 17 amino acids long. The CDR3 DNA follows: TGCGCCAGCAGCTTCCTTTATGAGGGAGGGCCTTACAATGAGCAGTTCTTC. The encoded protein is CASSFLYEGGPYNEQFF.

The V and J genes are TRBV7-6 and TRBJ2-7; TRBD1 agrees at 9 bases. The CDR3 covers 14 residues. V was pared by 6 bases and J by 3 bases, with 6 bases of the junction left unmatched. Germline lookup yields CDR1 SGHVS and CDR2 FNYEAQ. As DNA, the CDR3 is TGTGCCAGCAGTTTACAGGGGGCGGGCTACGAGCAGTACTTC. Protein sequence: CASSLQGAGYEQYF.

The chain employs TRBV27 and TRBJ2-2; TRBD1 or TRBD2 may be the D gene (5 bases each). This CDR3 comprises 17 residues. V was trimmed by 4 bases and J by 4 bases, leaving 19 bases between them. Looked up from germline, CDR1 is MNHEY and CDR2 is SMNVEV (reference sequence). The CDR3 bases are TGTGCCAGCAGTTCTCCGGGGCAGAGTCCCATCACCGGGGAGCTGTTTTTT. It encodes CASSSPGQSPITGELFF.

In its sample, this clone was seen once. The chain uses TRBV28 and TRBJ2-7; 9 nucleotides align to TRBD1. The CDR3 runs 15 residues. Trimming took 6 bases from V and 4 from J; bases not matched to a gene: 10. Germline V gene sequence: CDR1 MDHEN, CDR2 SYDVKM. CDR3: CASRRRQGVSYEQYF. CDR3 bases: TGTGCCAGCAGACGACGACAGGGGGTGTCTTACGAGCAGTACTTC. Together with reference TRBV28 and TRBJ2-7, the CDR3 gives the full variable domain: DVKVTQSSRYLVKRTGEKVFLECVQDMDHENMFWYRQDPGLGLRLIYFSYDVKMKEKGDIPEGYSVSREKKERFSLILESASTNQTSMYLCASRRRQGVSYEQYFGPGTRLTVT.

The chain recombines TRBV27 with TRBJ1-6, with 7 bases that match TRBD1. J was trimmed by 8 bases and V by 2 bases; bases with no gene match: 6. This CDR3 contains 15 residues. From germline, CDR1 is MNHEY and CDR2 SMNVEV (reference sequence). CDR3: CASSLKTGRDSPLHF. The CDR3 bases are TGTGCCAGCAGTTTAAAGACAGGGAGGGATTCACCCCTCCACTTT.

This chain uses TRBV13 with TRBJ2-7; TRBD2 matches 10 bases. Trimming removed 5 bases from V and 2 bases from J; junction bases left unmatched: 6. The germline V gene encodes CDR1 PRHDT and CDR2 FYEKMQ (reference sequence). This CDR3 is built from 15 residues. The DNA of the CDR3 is TGTGCCAGCAGCCCCTGGACTAGCGGTACCTACGAGCAGTACTTC. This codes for CASSPWTSGTYEQYF. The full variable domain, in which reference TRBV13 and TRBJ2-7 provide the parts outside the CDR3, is AAGVIQSPRHLIKEKRETATLKCYPIPRHDTVYWYQQGPGQDPQFLISFYEKMQSDKGSIPDRFSAQQFSDYHSELNMSSLELGDSALYFCASSPWTSGTYEQYFGPGTRLTVT.

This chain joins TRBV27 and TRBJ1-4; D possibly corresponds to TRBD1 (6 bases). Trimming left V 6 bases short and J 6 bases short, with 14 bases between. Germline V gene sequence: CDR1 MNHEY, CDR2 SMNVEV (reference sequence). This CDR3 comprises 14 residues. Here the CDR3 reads CASSRGGADEKLFF. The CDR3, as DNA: TGTGCCAGCAGCCGAGGGGGGGCCGATGAAAAACTGTTTTTT.

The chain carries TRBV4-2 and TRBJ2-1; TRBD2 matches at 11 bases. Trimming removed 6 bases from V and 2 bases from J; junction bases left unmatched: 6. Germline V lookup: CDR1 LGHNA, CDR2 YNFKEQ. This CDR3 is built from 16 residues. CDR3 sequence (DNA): TGTGCCAGCAGGGCTAGCGGGAGGACAACCTACAATGAGCAGTTCTTC. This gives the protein CASRASGRTTYNEQFF.

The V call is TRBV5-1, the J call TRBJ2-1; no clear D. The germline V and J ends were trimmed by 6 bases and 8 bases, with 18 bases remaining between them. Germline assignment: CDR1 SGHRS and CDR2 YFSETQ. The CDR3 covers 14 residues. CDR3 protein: CASTGELNTHEQFF. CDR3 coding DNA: TGCGCCAGCACTGGGGAACTGAATACACATGAGCAGTTCTTC.

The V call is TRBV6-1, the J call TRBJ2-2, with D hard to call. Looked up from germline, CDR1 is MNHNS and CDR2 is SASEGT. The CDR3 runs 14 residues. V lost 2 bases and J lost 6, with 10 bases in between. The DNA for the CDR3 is TGTGCCAGCAGTGAAACAGTGAGGTCCGGGGAGCTGTTTTTT. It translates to CASSETVRSGELFF.